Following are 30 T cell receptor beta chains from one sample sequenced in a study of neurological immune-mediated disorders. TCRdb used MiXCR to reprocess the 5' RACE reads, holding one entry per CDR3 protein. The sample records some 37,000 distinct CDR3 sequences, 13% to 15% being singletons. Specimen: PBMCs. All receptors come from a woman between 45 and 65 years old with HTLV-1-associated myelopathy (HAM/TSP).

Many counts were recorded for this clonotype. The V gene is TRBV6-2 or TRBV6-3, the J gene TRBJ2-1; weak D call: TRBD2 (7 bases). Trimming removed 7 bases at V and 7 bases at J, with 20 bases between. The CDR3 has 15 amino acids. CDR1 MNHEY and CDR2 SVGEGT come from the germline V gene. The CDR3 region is CASTPAGGPGNEQFF. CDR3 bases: TGTGCCAGCACCCCGGCCGGGGGGCCGGGGAATGAGCAGTTCTTC.

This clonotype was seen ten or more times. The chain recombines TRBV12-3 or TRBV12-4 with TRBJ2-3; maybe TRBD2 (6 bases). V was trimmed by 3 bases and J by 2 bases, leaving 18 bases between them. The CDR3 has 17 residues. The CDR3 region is CASSFPLVGGFTDTQYF. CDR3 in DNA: TGTGCCAGCAGTTTTCCTCTGGTGGGGGGATTCACAGATACGCAGTATTTT.

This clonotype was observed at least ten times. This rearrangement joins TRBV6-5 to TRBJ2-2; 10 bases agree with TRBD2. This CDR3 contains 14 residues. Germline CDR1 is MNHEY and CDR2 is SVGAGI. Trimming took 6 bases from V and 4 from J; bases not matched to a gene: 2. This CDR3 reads CASRLAGSTGELFF. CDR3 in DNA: TGTGCCAGCAGACTAGCGGGGAGCACCGGGGAGCTGTTTTTT.

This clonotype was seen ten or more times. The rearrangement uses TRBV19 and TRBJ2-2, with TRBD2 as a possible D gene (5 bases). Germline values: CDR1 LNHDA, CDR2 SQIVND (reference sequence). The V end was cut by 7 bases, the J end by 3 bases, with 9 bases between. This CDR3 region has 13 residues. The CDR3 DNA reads TGTGCCAGTACGGCGGGTTACACCGGGGAGCTGTTTTTT. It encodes CASTAGYTGELFF.

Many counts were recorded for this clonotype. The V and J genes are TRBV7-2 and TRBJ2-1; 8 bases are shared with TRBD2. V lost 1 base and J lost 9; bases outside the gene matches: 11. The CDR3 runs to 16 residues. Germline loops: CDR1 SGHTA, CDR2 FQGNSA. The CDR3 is CASSLVSSGSRIEQFF. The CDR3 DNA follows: TGTGCCAGCAGCTTAGTTAGCAGCGGGAGTAGAATTGAGCAGTTCTTC.

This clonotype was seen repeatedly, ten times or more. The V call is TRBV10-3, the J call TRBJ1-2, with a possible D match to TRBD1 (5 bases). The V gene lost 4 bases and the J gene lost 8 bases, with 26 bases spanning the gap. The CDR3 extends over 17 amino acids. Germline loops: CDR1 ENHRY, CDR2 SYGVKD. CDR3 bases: TGTGCCATCAGTGGGTCTCTCGGGGCCACCCCCGAGGAGGGCTACACCTTC. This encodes CAISGSLGATPEEGYTF.

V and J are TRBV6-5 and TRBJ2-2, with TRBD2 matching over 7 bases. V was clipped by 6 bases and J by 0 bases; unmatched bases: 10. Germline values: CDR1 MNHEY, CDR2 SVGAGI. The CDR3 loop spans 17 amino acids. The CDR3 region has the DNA TGTGCCAGCAGGCTTCGACCGGGGGGAGCGAACACCGGGGAGCTGTTTTTT. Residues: CASRLRPGGANTGELFF.

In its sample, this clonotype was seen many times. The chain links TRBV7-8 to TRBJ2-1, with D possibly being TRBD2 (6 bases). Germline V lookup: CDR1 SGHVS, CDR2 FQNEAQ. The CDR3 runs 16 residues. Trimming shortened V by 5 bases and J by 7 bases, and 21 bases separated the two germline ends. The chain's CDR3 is CASSGPGGTTGNEQFF. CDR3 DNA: TGTGCCAGCAGCGGCCCCGGGGGTACCACGGGTAATGAGCAGTTCTTC.

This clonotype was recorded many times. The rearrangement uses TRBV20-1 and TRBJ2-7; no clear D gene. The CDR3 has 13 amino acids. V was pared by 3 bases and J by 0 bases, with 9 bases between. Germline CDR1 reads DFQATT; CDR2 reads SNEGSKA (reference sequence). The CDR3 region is CSASKTVSYEQYV. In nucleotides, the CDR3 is TGCAGTGCTAGCAAAACGGTCTCCTACGAGCAGTACGTC.

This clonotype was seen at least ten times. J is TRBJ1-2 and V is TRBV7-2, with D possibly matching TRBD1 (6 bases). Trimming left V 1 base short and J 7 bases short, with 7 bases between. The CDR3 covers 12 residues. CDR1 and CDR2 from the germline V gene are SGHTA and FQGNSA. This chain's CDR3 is CASSLDRVGYTF. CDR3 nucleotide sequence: TGTGCCAGCAGCTTAGACAGGGTTGGCTACACCTTC.

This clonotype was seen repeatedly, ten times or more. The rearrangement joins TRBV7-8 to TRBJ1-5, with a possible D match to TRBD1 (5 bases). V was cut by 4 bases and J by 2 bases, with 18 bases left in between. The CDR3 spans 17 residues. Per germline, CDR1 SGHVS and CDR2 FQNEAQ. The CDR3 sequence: CASSSLAGRLGNQPQHF. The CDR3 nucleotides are TGTGCCAGCAGCTCGCTGGCAGGGAGGCTAGGCAATCAGCCCCAGCATTTT.

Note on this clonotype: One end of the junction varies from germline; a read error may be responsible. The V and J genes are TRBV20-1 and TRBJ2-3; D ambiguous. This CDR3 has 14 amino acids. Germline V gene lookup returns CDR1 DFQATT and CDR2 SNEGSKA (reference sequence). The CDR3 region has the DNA TGCAGTGCTAGGTGGGCGTTAAGCACAAATACGCAGTATTTT. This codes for CSARWALSTNTQYF.

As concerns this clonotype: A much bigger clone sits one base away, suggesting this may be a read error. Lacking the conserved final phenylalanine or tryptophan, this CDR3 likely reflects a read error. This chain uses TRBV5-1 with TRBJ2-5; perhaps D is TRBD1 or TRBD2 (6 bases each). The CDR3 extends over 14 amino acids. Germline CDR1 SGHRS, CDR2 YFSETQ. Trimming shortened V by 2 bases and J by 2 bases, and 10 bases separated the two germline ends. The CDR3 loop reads CASSFGGGQETQYL. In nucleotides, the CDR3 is TGCGCCAGCAGCTTTGGAGGGGGTCAAGAGACCCAGTACCTC.

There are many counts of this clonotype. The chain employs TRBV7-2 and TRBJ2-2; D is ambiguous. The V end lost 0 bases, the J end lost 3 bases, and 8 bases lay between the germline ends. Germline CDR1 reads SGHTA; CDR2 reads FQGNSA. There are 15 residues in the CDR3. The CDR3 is CASSLAASDTGELFF. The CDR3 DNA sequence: TGTGCCAGCAGCTTAGCCGCATCCGACACCGGGGAGCTGTTTTTT.

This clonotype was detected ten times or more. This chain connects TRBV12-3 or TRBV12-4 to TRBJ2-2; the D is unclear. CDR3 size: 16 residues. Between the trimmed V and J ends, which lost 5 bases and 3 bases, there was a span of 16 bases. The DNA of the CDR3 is TGTGCCAGCAGTCCCCGGAGATCCAGCGACACCGGGGAGCTGTTTTTT. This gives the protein CASSPRRSSDTGELFF.

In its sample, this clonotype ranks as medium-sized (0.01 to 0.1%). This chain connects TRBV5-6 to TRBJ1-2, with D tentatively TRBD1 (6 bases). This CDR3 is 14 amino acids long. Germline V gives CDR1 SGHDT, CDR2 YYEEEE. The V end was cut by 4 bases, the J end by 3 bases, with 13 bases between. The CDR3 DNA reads TGTGCCAGCAGCGGCCGGGACAAGCACTATGGCTACACCTTC. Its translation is CASSGRDKHYGYTF.

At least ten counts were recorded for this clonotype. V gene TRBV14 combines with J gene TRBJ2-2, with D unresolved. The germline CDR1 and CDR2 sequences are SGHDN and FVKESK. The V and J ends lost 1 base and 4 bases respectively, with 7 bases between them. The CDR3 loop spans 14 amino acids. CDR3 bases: TGTGCCAGCAGCCAAGGGGCAGTCACCGGGGAGCTGTTTTTT. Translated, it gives CASSQGAVTGELFF.

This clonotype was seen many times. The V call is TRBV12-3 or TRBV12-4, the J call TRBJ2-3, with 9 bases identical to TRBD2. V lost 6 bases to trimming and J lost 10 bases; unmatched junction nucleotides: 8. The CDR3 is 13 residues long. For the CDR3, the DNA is TGTGCCAGCAGCCCACTACTAGCGGGTGCGCAGTATTTT. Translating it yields CASSPLLAGAQYF.

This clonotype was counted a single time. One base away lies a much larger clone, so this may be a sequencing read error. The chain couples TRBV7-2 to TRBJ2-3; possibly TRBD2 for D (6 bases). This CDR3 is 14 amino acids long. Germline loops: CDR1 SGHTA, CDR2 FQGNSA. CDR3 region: CASSLRRGTNTQYF. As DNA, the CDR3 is TGTGCCAGCAGCTTGCGGCGGGGCACAAATACGCAGTATTTT.

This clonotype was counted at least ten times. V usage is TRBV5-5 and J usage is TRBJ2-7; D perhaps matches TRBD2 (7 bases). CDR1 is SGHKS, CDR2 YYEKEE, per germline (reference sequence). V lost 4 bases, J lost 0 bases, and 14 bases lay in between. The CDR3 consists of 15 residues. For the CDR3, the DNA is TGTGCCAGCAGCGCTAGAGGGGGGGTCTCCTACGAGCAGTACGTC. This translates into CASSARGGVSYEQYV.

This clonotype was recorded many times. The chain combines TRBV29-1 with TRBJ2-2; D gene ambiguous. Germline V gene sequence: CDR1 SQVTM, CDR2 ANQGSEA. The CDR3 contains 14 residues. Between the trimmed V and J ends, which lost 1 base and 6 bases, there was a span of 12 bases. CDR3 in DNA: TGCAGCGTTGAAGGTGACGGGCCGGCCGGGGAGCTGTTTTTT. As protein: CSVEGDGPAGELFF.

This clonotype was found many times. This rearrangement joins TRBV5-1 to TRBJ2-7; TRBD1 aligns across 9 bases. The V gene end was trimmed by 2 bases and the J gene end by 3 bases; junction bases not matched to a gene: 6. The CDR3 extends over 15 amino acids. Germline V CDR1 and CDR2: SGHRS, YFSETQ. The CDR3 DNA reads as TGCGCCAGCAGCTTTGCCCCGGGACAGGGCTACGAGCAGTACTTC. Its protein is CASSFAPGQGYEQYF.

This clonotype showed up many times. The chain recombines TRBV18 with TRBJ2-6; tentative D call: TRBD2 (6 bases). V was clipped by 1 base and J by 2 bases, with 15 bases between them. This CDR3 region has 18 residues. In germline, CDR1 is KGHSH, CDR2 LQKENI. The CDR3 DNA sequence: TGTGCCAGCTCACCACGGGCCCTGAGGGAGGCTGGGGCCAACGTCCTGACTTTC. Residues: CASSPRALREAGANVLTF.

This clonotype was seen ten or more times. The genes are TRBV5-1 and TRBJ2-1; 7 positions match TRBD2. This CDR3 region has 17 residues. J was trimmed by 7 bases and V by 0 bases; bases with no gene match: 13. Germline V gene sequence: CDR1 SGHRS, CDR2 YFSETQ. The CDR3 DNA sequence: TGCGCCAGCAGCTTGGAGAGAGCGGGGTTAAGGCAAAATGAGCAGTTCTTC. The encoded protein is CASSLERAGLRQNEQFF.

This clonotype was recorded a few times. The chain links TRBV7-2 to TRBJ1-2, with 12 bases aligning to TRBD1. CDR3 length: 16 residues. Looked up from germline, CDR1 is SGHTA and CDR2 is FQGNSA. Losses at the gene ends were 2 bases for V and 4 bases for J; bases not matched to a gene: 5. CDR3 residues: CASSLPGTGGGYGYTF. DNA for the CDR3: TGTGCCAGCAGCTTACCCGGGACAGGGGGCGGCTATGGCTACACCTTC. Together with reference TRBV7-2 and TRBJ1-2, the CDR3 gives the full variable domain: GAGVSQSPSNKVTEKGKDVELRCDPISGHTALYWYRQSLGQGLEFLIYFQGNSAPDKSGLPSDRFSAERTGGSVSTLTIQRTQQEDSAVYLCASSLPGTGGGYGYTFGSGTRLTVV.

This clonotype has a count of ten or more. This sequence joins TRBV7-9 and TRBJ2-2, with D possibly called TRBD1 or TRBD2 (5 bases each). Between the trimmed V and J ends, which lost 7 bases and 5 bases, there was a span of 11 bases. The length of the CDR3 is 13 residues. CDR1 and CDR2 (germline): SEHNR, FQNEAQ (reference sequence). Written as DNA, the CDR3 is TGTGCCAGCACAGGGACGGGAACCGGGGAGCTGTTTTTT. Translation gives CASTGTGTGELFF.

CDR3 bases: TGCAGTGCTAGCCCGGGCGCTGAAGCTTTCTTT. This gives the protein CSASPGAEAFF. The V and J genes are TRBV20-1 and TRBJ1-1, with D unclear. Germline loops: CDR1 DFQATT, CDR2 SNEGSKA (reference sequence). Trimming took off 3 bases at V and 6 bases at J, with 8 bases between the two ends. The CDR3 is 11 residues long.

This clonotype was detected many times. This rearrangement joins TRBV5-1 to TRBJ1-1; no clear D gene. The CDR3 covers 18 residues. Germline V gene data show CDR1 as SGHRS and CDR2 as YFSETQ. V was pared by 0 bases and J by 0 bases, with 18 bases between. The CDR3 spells CASSLDLLGSHMNTEAFF. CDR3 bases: TGCGCCAGCAGCTTGGACCTTCTAGGCAGCCATATGAACACTGAAGCTTTCTTT. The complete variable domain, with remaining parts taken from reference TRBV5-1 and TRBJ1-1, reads KAGVTQTPRYLIKTRGQQVTLSCSPISGHRSVSWYQQTPGQGLQFLFEYFSETQRNKGNFPGRFSGRQFSNSRSEMNVSTLELGDSALYLCASSLDLLGSHMNTEAFFGQGTRLTVV.

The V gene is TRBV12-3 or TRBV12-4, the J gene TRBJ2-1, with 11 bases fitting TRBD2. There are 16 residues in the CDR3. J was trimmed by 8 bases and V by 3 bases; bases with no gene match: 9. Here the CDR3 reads CASSLSSGGAFYEQFF. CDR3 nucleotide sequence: TGTGCCAGCAGTTTGAGTAGCGGGGGGGCCTTTTATGAGCAGTTCTTC.

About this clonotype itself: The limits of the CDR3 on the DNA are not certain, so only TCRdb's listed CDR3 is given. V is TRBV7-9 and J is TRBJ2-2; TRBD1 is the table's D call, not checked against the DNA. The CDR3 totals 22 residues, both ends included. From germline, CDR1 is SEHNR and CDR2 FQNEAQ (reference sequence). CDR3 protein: CASRSRQGDGYTFGSGTGELFF.